This note documents a single T cell receptor beta chain sequence. Its cognate antigen is unknown. The record originates from a study of OX40 agonist ivuxolimab in advanced cancers. Overall study results and limits: At 0.1 to 3.0 mg/kg and by week 6, CD4+ and CD8+ T cells in the blood had expanded clonally. Mean expanded clone counts were higher in CD8+ than CD4+ T cells.

The CDR3 runs 14 residues. Trimming left V 7 bases short and J 0 bases short, with 11 bases between. The germline V gene has CDR1 LNHDA and CDR2 SQIVND (reference sequence). Libraries were prepared by immunoSEQ multiplex PCR; TCRdb keeps only in-frame clonotypes and omits some of them. In the table there are some 50,000 clones, 89% of which are singletons. Sequencing used CD4+ or CD8+ T cells sorted from blood, obtained in a trial of the OX40 agonist ivuxolimab. This receptor was taken from an adult with an advanced solid tumor such as melanoma, head and neck, liver or kidney cancer. The V gene is TRBV19, the J gene TRBJ2-3, with D perhaps TRBD1 (6 bases). The CDR3 is CASTQTGSTDTQYF. The CDR3, as DNA: TGTGCCAGTACCCAGACAGGTAGCACAGATACGCAGTATTTT. Supplemented by reference TRBV19 and TRBJ2-3, the full variable domain reads DGGITQSPKYLFRKEGQNVTLSCEQNLNHDAMYWYRQDPGQGLRLIYYSQIVNDFQKGDIAEGYSVSREKKESFPLTVTSAQKNPTAFYLCASTQTGSTDTQYFGPGTRLTVL.